What follows are 2 T cell receptor beta chains derived from one specimen sequenced in a study of T cells in women clearing cervical HPV infection. Here immunoSEQ multiplex PCR was the method, and the copy in TCRdb shows in-frame clones only, minus some. The sample's table shows tens of thousands of clones. The sequencing sample was made of blood buffy coat. The receptors originated from a woman aged 18 to 75 with a cervical HPV16 infection that either progressed to CIN3+ or cleared (not recorded which).

With regard to this clone: The CDR3 goes on 3 residues after the read ends, and that part is filled in from the germline J gene. The chain carries TRBV6-4 and TRBJ2-2; D might be TRBD1 (6 bases). Trimming cost V 8 bases and J 1 base, with 14 bases left between them. The CDR3 loop spans 15 amino acids. The germline gives CDR1 MRHNA, CDR2 SNTAGT. The part of the CDR3 DNA that was read is TGTGCCAGCCCAGGGGCGGGTCGGAACACCGGGGAG. It translates to CASPGAGRNTGE. The whole CDR3 region reads CASPGAGRNTGELFF.

Points on this clone: The CDR3 extends 3 residues past the end of the read, so its final part is completed from the germline J gene. The chain links TRBV19 to TRBJ1-1; TRBD1 matches at 7 bases. Germline V gene sequence: CDR1 LNHDA, CDR2 SQIVND (reference sequence). CDR3 size: 13 residues. CDR3 protein: CATRDRLKRKAFF. CDR3 bases read: TGTGCCACCCGGGACAGACTCAAAAGAAAA.